Here is one T cell receptor (beta chain) with its context. This clone came up once. No antigen is known for it. The input lacks base qualities; no much larger clone sits a single base away. These data belong to a study of shared clonotypes between healthy human individuals (dated by TCRdb to the early 2020s). Study-level background: Three men and a couple of women, aged 18 to 49 years, made up the cohort. For each donor, three plates each were used for CD4 naive and CD4 memory, two plates were used for CD8 naive, and one plate was used for CD8 memory. To estimate repertoire size and how much clonotypes are shared between individuals, the study performed deep sequencing of blood TCR repertoires from a few healthy adults. To increase sequencing depth and limit assay-specific biases, TCR repertoire library preparation and sequencing were carried out by different laboratories using diverse techniques. Between about 0.85 and 10 billion PBMCs per donor were obtained by leukapheresis. The study at large found these results: Rarefaction of sorted-subset datasets indicated incomplete sequencing despite the large sequencing depth. The small number of donors limited the genetic and exposure-history diversity represented. Pairwise subsampling indicated that sequencing depth was expected to affect the degree of clonotype sharing among donors. Sharing across a few donors was observed for approximately 5% of naive CD4, under 4% of naive CD8, 2.3% of memory CD4, and roughly 0.4% of memory CD8 clonotypes. Naive subsets generally had larger estimated clonotype richness than memory subsets. Only blood was sampled, and tissue TCR repertoires likely differ from those in blood. Clonotypes shared by all four sorted-subset donors showed higher generation probabilities than non-shared clonotypes.

Using the deep immunoSEQ assay, TCR CDR3 regions were amplified from genomic DNA by multiplex PCR. Extracted genomic DNA from each cell subset was spread evenly across all wells of several immunoSEQ 96-well plates, with each plate serving as a replicate. For sorted subsets, approximately 0.2 ug of genomic DNA, equivalent to 25,000 to 35,000 T cell genomes, went into each replicate PCR. The purified libraries were quantified using a Qubit 3.0 fluorometer, sized with a Bioanalyzer 2100, and then quantified again using the KAPA Library Quantification kit. A separate single-read 150-cycle Illumina NextSeq 550 flow cell was used to sequence each immunoSEQ 96-well plate. Under the source paper's analysis protocol: Because the immunoSEQ output included only junctional sequences and no quality scores, the filtering could not be the same as the filtering used for full-length reads. To assign V/J genes and CDR3, sequences were annotated using PyIR, a Python wrapper for IgBLAST v1.9, with IMGT germline references. Reads with weak V/J assignments (E-value above 1e-6), missing CDR3, stop codons, out-of-frame junctions, or ambiguous translated residues were removed. V3J clonotypes were defined as sequences sharing the same inferred V gene, J gene, and CDR3 amino acid sequence. To compute the percentage overlap between repertoires, the number of shared unique clonotypes was divided by the size of the smaller repertoire. Three approaches were used to assess repertoire richness: RTK rarefaction, the Chao1 estimator, and Recon v2.1 estimates of unobserved clonotypes. OLGA was used to compute generation probabilities for all TCRbeta clonotypes that the gDNA method yielded from a few donors. TCRdb took over this immuneACCESS table, retaining in-frame rearrangements with V and J assigned. Such tables are incomplete; in checked studies, under half of the missing clones stem from an unresolved V gene, and the remainder is unexplained. From that table come the V and J calls and clone size; the DNA was used to work out D and trimming. The sample table contains some 2,500,000 clones; only one count was recorded for around 92% of them. Together, the top ten hold around 0.38% of the sample.

The CDR3 covers 15 residues, taking in both the cysteine and the phenylalanine. Only CDR3 DNA remains: 45 bases, in frame from the first base. Based on the germline V gene, the CDR1 and CDR2 sequences are SGHDT and YYEEEE. Compared with germline, V lacks 7 bases and J lacks 6 bases; bases without a gene match: 9. Healthy HIV-negative adults with no recently reported acute infections or vaccinations were included as donors. Only Caucasian adults living in Nashville, Tennessee, USA were represented among the donors. CD4+ T cells were enriched by magnetic negative selection, after which naive cells were positively selected on CD45RA and the negative fraction was taken as the memory subset. After blood collection by leukapheresis, PBMCs were isolated using Ficoll-Histopaque density gradient centrifugation and then cryopreserved in the vapor phase of liquid nitrogen. Analytical flow cytometry was used to check the purity and quantity of every magnetically sorted T cell population. From each sorted fraction, genomic DNA was isolated and quantified by UV absorbance on a Nanodrop 2000c.

Sequencing used naive CD4+ T cells from PBMCs. The meaning of the sample's cell subset or site label: CD45RA+ positively selected. The TCR comes from a man younger than 30 in good health. Some clones in this sample may be carry-over from other donors' samples. Recombination linked TRBV5-6 to TRBJ2-1; the junction holds 11 bases that match TRBD2. The CDR3 region reads CASHQLAGGPNEQFF. The DNA sequence is as follows: TGTGCCAGCCATCAGCTAGCGGGAGGTCCCAATGAGCAGTTCTTC.